A single TCR beta chain is shown here with its context. This specimen comes from a study of blood T cell repertoires in COVID-19. Study-wide background: The origin of the acute and convalescent COVID-19 samples was the United States, Italy and Spain.

Measured with immunoSEQ multiplex PCR; TCRdb has only the in-frame clones, and not every one. The table has 200,000 to 300,000 clones, around 89% seen once. The germline V gene has CDR1 SNHLY and CDR2 FYNNEI. The J segment lost 3 bases and the V segment lost 3 bases, leaving 4 bases of the junction unmatched. This CDR3 has 14 residues. The sequencing input was PBMCs or T cells enriched from blood (not recorded which). V gene TRBV2 combines with J gene TRBJ1-2; 7 nucleotides match TRBD1. The receptor was isolated from a woman in her thirties who had recovered from COVID-19. The CDR3 DNA reads as TGTGCCAGCAGTGAGGTTACAGGGGACTATGGCTACACCTTC. Encoded protein: CASSEVTGDYGYTF.